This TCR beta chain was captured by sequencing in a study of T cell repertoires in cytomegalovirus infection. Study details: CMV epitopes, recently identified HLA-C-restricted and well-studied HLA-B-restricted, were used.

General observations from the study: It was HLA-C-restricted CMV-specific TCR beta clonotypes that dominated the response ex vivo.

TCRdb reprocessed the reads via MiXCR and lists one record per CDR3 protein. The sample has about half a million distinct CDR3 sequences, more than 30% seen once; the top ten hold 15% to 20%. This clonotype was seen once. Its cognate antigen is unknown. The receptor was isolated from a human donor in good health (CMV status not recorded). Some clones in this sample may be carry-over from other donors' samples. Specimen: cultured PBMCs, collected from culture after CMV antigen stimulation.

The CDR3 nucleotides are TGTGCCAGCAGCCCAACGTGGTTCACTAGCACAGATACGCAGTATTTT. Translated: CASSPTWFTSTDTQYF. The J gene is TRBJ2-3, the V gene TRBV28, with no clear D. The V end lost 6 bases, the J end lost 0 bases, and 16 bases lay between the germline ends. The CDR3 consists of 16 residues. CDR1 is MDHEN, CDR2 SYDVKM, per germline.